This section outlines one T cell receptor beta chain sequence together with its context. The target antigen is unknown. All patients relapsed after autologous stem cell transplantation, and brentuximab vedotin exposure varied. This sample was taken from a study of PD-1 blockade in classical Hodgkin lymphoma. Points from the study as a whole: At C4D1, TCR diversity had climbed significantly for CD4+ cells, though not for CD8+ cells. Complete responders started with a diversity level that resembled newly diagnosed patients at baseline. Compared with healthy donors, newly diagnosed patients reportedly showed lower baseline TCR diversity.

The CDR3 runs to 18 residues. Germline-derived CDR1 and CDR2 are LGHNA and YNFKEQ. V lost 1 base and J lost 2, with 19 bases in between. Clones were read by immunoSEQ multiplex PCR, and TCRdb kept only the in-frame ones, dropping some. Among 60,000 or so clones listed, roughly nine tenths were seen once. The chain employs TRBV4-2 and TRBJ2-3, with a possible D match to TRBD2 (7 bases). The sequence was collected from a human donor with classical Hodgkin lymphoma. Sequenced here: peripheral blood mononuclear cells (PBMCs), sampled at baseline. Here the CDR3 reads CASSQGLGAGAHTDTQYF. CDR3 bases: TGTGCCAGCAGCCAAGGCCTGGGGGCGGGAGCTCACACAGATACGCAGTATTTT.